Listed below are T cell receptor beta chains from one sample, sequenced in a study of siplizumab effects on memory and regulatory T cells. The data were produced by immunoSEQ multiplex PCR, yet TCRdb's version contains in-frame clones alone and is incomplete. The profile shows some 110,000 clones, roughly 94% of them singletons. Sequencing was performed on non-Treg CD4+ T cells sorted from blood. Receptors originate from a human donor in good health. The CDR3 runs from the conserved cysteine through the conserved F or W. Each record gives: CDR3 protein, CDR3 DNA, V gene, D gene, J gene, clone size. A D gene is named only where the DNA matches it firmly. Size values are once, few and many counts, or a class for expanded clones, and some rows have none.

CDR3: CASSQGLASDTQYF
DNA: TGCGCCAGCAGCCAGGGACTAGCGAGTGATACGCAGTATTTT
V: TRBV4-1
D: TRBD2
J: TRBJ2-3
size: .

CDR3: CASSHRTWDRGRYEQYF
DNA: TGCGCCAGCAGCCACAGAACTTGGGACAGGGGGAGATACGAGCAGTACTTC
V: TRBV4-1
D: TRBD1
J: TRBJ2-7
size: .

CDR3: CASSAYGLAGAADTQYF
DNA: TGTGCCAGCAGCGCCTACGGACTAGCGGGGGCCGCGGATACGCAGTATTTT
V: TRBV7-2
D: TRBD2
J: TRBJ2-3
size: .

CDR3: CASSQGGARETQYF
DNA: TGTGCCAGCAGCCAGGGCGGGGCGCGGGAGACCCAGTACTTC
V: TRBV6-6
D: .
J: TRBJ2-5
size: .

CDR3: CASNGQGSWTEAFF
DNA: TGTGCCAGCAACGGACAGGGATCGTGGACTGAAGCTTTCTTT
V: TRBV5-6
D: TRBD1
J: TRBJ1-1
size: .

CDR3: CASSLQGDRANEQYF
DNA: TGTGCCAGCAGCCTCCAGGGGGACAGGGCCAACGAGCAGTACTTC
V: TRBV7-3
D: TRBD1
J: TRBJ2-7
size: once

CDR3: CASSDAGTGPNEQFF
DNA: TGTGCCAGCAGTGATGCCGGGACAGGGCCCAATGAGCAGTTCTTC
V: TRBV25-1
D: TRBD1
J: TRBJ2-1
size: .

CDR3: CASSPPPIGLNEQFF
DNA: TGTGCCAGCAGCCCCCCCCCTATTGGTCTCAATGAGCAGTTCTTC
V: TRBV7-2
D: .
J: TRBJ2-1
size: .

CDR3: CASSLAGQSYNEQFF
DNA: TGCGCCAGCAGCTTGGCGGGACAGTCCTACAATGAGCAGTTCTTC
V: TRBV5-1
D: TRBD1
J: TRBJ2-1
size: .

CDR3: CASSLVKSGPGGYTF
DNA: TGTGCCAGCAGCTTAGTTAAATCAGGGCCCGGTGGCTACACCTTC
V: TRBV7-9
D: .
J: TRBJ1-2
size: .

CDR3: CASSYSSSGGENIQYF
DNA: TGTGCCAGCAGTTACTCGTCTAGCGGGGGGGAAAACATTCAGTACTTC
V: TRBV6-5
D: TRBD2
J: TRBJ2-4
size: once

CDR3: CASSSEGTLEVQETQYF
DNA: TGTGCCAGCTCATCGGAAGGTACCCTAGAAGTCCAAGAGACCCAGTACTTC
V: TRBV18
D: .
J: TRBJ2-5
size: .

CDR3: CASSLPGGGEQYF
DNA: TGTGCCAGCAGCTTACCAGGGGGGGGCGAGCAGTACTTC
V: TRBV5-4
D: .
J: TRBJ2-7
size: .

CDR3: CASSAGPGRGRQPQHF
DNA: TGTGCCAGCAGCGCGGGGCCTGGTCGGGGTCGACAGCCCCAGCATTTT
V: TRBV9
D: .
J: TRBJ1-5
size: .

CDR3: CAWTPGVDNGQFF
DNA: TGTGCCTGGACCCCCGGAGTAGACAATGGGCAGTTCTTC
V: TRBV30
D: .
J: TRBJ2-1
size: .

CDR3: CAWSEGQTQYF
DNA: TGTGCCTGGAGTGAGGGACAGACCCAGTACTTC
V: TRBV30
D: .
J: TRBJ2-5
size: few

CDR3: CASTKTGGRETQYF
DNA: TGTGCCAGCACCAAGACAGGGGGCCGTGAGACCCAGTACTTC
V: TRBV5-4
D: TRBD1
J: TRBJ2-5
size: .

CDR3: CASSIPYYGTGELFF
DNA: TGTGCCAGCAGCATCCCGTATTACGGCACCGGGGAGCTGTTTTTT
V: TRBV5-4
D: .
J: TRBJ2-2
size: .

CDR3: CASSLYGAGRTEAFF
DNA: TGTGCCAGCAGCTTATACGGCGCGGGTCGCACTGAAGCTTTCTTT
V: TRBV5-5
D: .
J: TRBJ1-1
size: .

CDR3: CASSQERASGARETQYF
DNA: TGTGCCAGCAGCCAAGAAAGGGCTAGCGGGGCAAGAGAGACCCAGTACTTC
V: TRBV14
D: TRBD2
J: TRBJ2-5
size: .

CDR3: CSVLRVQLGAQPQHF
DNA: TGCAGCGTCTTAAGGGTCCAACTAGGAGCTCAGCCCCAGCATTTT
V: TRBV29-1
D: .
J: TRBJ1-5
size: .

CDR3: CASSYSTGGNSPLHF
DNA: TGTGCCAGCAGTTACTCGACCGGGGGCAATTCACCCCTCCACTTT
V: TRBV6-5
D: .
J: TRBJ1-6
size: once

CDR3: CASSLAGTAEEQYF
DNA: TGTGCCAGCAGCTTAGCCGGGACCGCGGAGGAGCAGTACTTC
V: TRBV7-9
D: .
J: TRBJ2-7
size: .

CDR3: CASSLEGRTDTQYF
DNA: TGTGCCAGCAGCTTAGAGGGACGCACAGATACGCAGTATTTT
V: TRBV11-3
D: .
J: TRBJ2-3
size: .

CDR3: CASSPRQGVGEKLFF
DNA: TGTGCCAGCAGTCCCCGACAGGGGGTTGGCGAAAAACTGTTTTTT
V: TRBV6-6
D: TRBD1
J: TRBJ1-4
size: .

CDR3: CASSLKTGEDTEAFF
DNA: TGTGCCAGCAGCCTGAAGACAGGGGAGGACACTGAAGCTTTCTTT
V: TRBV9
D: TRBD1
J: TRBJ1-1
size: .

CDR3: CASSEASGGLEELFF
DNA: TGTGCCAGCAGTGAAGCATCCGGGGGGCTTGAAGAACTGTTTTTT
V: TRBV2
D: .
J: TRBJ1-4
size: .

CDR3: CASSYSSQLGAYEQYF
DNA: TGTGCCAGCAGTTACTCGTCCCAGTTGGGGGCCTACGAGCAGTACTTC
V: TRBV6-5
D: .
J: TRBJ2-7
size: .

CDR3: CSAGEGETQYF
DNA: TGCAGTGCCGGGGAGGGTGAGACCCAGTACTTC
V: TRBV20-1
D: TRBD2
J: TRBJ2-5
size: .

CDR3: CATSRDRGTSGGTSFGETQYF
DNA: TGTGCCACCAGCAGAGATCGGGGGACTAGCGGGGGAACTAGCTTTGGAGAGACCCAGTACTTC
V: TRBV15
D: TRBD2
J: TRBJ2-5
size: .

CDR3: CASSLLPGGYGYTF
DNA: TGTGCCAGCAGCTTACTGCCAGGGGGCTATGGCTACACCTTC
V: TRBV7-9
D: TRBD1
J: TRBJ1-2
size: once

CDR3: CASSGSPGRDLRDTQYF
DNA: TGCGCCAGCAGTGGGTCCCCTGGGCGGGACCTGCGAGATACGCAGTATTTT
V: TRBV10-1
D: .
J: TRBJ2-3
size: .

CDR3: CASSRIGVEQYF
DNA: TGTGCCAGCTCCCGGATCGGGGTCGAGCAGTACTTC
V: TRBV18
D: .
J: TRBJ2-7
size: once

CDR3: CASSLVGRLAGGGEQYF
DNA: TGTGCCAGCAGCTTAGTCGGAAGGCTGGCGGGGGGCGGAGAGCAGTACTTC
V: TRBV7-9
D: TRBD2
J: TRBJ2-7
size: .

CDR3: CAISSWTGLNYGYTF
DNA: TGTGCCATCAGTTCTTGGACAGGGTTGAACTATGGCTACACCTTC
V: TRBV10-3
D: TRBD1
J: TRBJ1-2
size: .

CDR3: CASSRDAASTDTQYF
DNA: TGTGCCAGCAGTCGGGACGCAGCTAGCACAGATACGCAGTATTTT
V: TRBV2
D: .
J: TRBJ2-3
size: .

CDR3: CASSLSNGTPNTEAFF
DNA: TGTGCCAGCAGTTTATCGAATGGGACCCCTAACACTGAAGCTTTCTTT
V: TRBV27
D: .
J: TRBJ1-1
size: .

CDR3: CASGARDSGNTIYF
DNA: TGTGCCAGCGGGGCCAGGGACAGCGGAAACACCATATATTTT
V: TRBV2
D: TRBD1
J: TRBJ1-3
size: .

CDR3: CASSLASRDETQYF
DNA: TGCGCCAGCAGCTTGGCCTCGCGGGACGAGACCCAGTACTTC
V: TRBV5-1
D: .
J: TRBJ2-5
size: .

CDR3: CASSLELNTEAFF
DNA: TGTGCCAGCAGCTTGGAATTGAACACTGAAGCTTTCTTT
V: TRBV5-5
D: .
J: TRBJ1-1
size: .

CDR3: CASSYGTVNTGELFF
DNA: TGTGCCAGTAGTTATGGGACAGTGAACACCGGGGAGCTGTTTTTT
V: TRBV19
D: TRBD1
J: TRBJ2-2
size: .

CDR3: CASSKDGFSGANVLTF
DNA: TGCGCCAGCAGCAAAGACGGATTCTCTGGGGCCAACGTCCTGACTTTC
V: TRBV5-1
D: .
J: TRBJ2-6
size: .

CDR3: CASSLRVPGNTIYF
DNA: TGTGCCAGCAGCTTAAGGGTCCCTGGAAACACCATATATTTT
V: TRBV7-9
D: .
J: TRBJ1-3
size: .

CDR3: CASTRQGGLYEQYF
DNA: TGTGCCAGCACCAGACAGGGTGGCCTTTACGAGCAGTACTTC
V: TRBV27
D: TRBD1
J: TRBJ2-7
size: .

CDR3: CASAVRELAPLHF
DNA: TGTGCCAGCGCGGTCAGGGAGCTCGCACCCCTCCACTTT
V: TRBV9
D: .
J: TRBJ1-6
size: .

CDR3: CASSGDGGQYF
DNA: TGTGCCAGCAGCGGTGACGGCGGGCAGTACTTC
V: TRBV9
D: .
J: TRBJ2-5
size: .